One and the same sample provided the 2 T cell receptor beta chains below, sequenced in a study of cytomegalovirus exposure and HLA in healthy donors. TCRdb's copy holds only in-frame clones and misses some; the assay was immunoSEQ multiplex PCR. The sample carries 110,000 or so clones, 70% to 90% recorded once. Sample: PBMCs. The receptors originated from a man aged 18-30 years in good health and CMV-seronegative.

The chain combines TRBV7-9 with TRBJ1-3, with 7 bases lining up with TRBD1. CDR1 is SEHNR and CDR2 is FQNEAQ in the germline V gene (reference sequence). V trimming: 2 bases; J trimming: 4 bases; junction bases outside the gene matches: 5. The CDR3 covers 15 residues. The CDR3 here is CASSLQGGSGNTIYF. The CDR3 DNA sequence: TGTGCCAGCAGCTTACAGGGGGGATCCGGAAACACCATATATTTT.

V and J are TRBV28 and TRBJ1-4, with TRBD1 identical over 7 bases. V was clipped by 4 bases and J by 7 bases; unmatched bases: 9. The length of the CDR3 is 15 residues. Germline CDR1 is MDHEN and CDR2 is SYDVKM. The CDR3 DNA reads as TGTGCCAGCAGTTCATTCGACAGGGTTGTTGAAAAACTGTTTTTT. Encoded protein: CASSSFDRVVEKLFF.